This T cell receptor (beta chain) was sequenced during a study of T cells in localized non-small cell lung cancer. The V gene's germline CDR1 is MNHNS and CDR2 SASEGT. The junction had 3 bases not matched to a gene; V was cut back by 5 bases and J by 2 bases. The CDR3 runs 14 residues. The method was immunoSEQ multiplex PCR; TCRdb's version includes in-frame clones alone and lacks a portion of them. The sample contains about 20,000 clones, about 90% of which appear only once. Study conclusions and caveats: There was higher T cell clonality in uninvolved adjacent lung than in tumor, and it was highest there. A raised T cell density in blood coincided with lengthier overall survival. Of the top 100 tumor clones, median around 60 were in adjacent lung, approximately 28 among its top 100. Sequencing covered just one tumor region, so heterogeneity cannot be ruled out.

As concerns this clone: No antigen is known for it.

The material sequenced was peripheral blood, taken before any cancer treatment. The chain uses TRBV6-1 and TRBJ1-3, with 7 bases fitting TRBD1. The clonotype was recovered from a male donor aged 60 or over with stage I squamous cell lung carcinoma. CDR3 sequence reads: CASSSDRAGNTIYF. CDR3 DNA: TGTGCCAGCAGTTCCGACAGGGCTGGAAACACCATATATTTT.